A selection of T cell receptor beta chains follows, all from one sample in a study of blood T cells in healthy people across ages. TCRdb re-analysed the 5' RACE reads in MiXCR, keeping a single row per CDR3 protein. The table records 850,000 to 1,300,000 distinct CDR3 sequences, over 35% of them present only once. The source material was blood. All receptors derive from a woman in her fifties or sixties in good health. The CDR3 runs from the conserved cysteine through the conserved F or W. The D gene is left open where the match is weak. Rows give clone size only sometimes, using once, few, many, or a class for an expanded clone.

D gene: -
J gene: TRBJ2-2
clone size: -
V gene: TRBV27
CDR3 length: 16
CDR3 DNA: TGTGCCAGCAGTTTAAGGGCGGGGCTGAACACCGGGGAGCTGTTTTTT
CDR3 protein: CASSLRAGLNTGELFF

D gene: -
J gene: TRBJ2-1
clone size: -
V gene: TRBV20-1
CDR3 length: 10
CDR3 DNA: TGCAGTGCCCGACTGGGTGAGCAGTTCTTC
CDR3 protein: CSARLGEQFF

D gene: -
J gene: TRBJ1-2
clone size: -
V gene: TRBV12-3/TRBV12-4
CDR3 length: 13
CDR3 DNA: TGTGCCAGCAGAAAGGACGGTACTGGTGGCTACACCTTC
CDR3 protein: CASRKDGTGGYTF

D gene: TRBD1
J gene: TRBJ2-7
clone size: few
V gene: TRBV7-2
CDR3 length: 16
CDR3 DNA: TGTGCCAGCAGCTACCTCAGGACAGGTGTTTGGTACGAGCAGTACTTC
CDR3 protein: CASSYLRTGVWYEQYF

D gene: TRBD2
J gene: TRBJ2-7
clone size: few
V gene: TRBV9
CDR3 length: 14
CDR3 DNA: TGTGCCAGCAGCGTAGTGGGACTACCCTACGAGCAGTACTTC
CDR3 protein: CASSVVGLPYEQYF

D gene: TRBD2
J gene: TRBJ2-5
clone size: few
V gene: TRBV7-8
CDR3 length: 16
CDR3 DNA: TGTGCCAGCGCTGGACTAGCGGGATTTGGGCGAGAGACCCAGTACTTC
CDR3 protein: CASAGLAGFGRETQYF

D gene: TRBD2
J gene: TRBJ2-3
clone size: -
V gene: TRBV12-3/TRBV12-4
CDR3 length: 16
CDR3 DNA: TGTGCCAGCAGTTCGTTTAGCGGGATAGGGGCAGATACGGAGTATTTT
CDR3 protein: CASSSFSGIGADTEYF

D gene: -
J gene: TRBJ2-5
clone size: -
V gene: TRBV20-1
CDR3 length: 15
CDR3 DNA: TGCAGTGCTAGGTCTCCGGGGCCGACTGAAGAGACCCAGTACTTC
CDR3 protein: CSARSPGPTEETQYF

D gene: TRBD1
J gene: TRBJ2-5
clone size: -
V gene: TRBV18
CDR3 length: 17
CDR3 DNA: TGTGCCAGCTCACCCACAAGAGAGACAGGGCTGGGGGAGACCCAGTACTTC
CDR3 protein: CASSPTRETGLGETQYF

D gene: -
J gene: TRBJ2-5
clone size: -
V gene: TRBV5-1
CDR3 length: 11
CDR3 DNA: TGCGCCAGCAGCTTGACTGGGACCCAGTACTTC
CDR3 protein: CASSLTGTQYF

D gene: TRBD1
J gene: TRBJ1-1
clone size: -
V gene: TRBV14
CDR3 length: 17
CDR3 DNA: TGTGCCAGCAGCCAACGTACGACCGGGACAGGGGACACTGAAGCTTTCTTT
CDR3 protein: CASSQRTTGTGDTEAFF

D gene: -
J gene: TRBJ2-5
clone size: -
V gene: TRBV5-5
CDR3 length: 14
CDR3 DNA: TGTGCCAGCAGCTTGCCTTTGGGGCTAGAGACCCAGTACTTC
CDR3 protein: CASSLPLGLETQYF

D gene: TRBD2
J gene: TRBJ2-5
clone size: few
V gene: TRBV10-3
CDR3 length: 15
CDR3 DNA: TGTGCCACGCAGGGTCCGACTAGCGGGGTGGAGACCCAGTACTTC
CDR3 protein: CATQGPTSGVETQYF

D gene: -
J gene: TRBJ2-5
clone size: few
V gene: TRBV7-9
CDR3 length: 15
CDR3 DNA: TGTGCCAGCAGCCCATCCGGACAGCCACAAGAGACCCAGTACTTC
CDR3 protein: CASSPSGQPQETQYF

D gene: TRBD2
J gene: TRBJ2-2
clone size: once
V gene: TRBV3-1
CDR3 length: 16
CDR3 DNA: TGTGCCAGCAGCCAAGAACTAGCGGGAGTTGCCGGGGAGCTGTTTTTT
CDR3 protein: CASSQELAGVAGELFF

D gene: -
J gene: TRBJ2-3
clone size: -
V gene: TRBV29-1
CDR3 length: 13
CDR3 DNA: TGCAGCGTTGGGAGCACTATCACAGATACGCAGTATTTT
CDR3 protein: CSVGSTITDTQYF

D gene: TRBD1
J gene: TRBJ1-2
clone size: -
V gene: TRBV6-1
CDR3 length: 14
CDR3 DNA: TGTGCCAGCAGCGGACAGGTTTGGGGGTATGGCTACACCTTC
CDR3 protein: CASSGQVWGYGYTF

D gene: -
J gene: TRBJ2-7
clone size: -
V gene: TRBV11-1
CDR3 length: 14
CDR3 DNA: TGTGCCAGCAGCTCGTCATGGAGCTCCTACGAGCAGTACTTC
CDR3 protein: CASSSSWSSYEQYF

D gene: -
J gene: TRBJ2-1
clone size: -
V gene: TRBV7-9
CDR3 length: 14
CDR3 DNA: TGTGCCAGCAGCTTACCGGGGGCGACCAATGAGCAGTTCTTC
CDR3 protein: CASSLPGATNEQFF

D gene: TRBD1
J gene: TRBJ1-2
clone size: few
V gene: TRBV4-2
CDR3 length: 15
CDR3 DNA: TGTGCCAGCAGCCAAAGCGGGACAGGGGGCGATGGCTACACCTTC
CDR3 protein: CASSQSGTGGDGYTF

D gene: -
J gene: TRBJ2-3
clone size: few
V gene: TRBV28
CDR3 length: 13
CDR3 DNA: TGTGTCGTGGTGTTGGGCAGCGGTGGTACGCAGTATTTT
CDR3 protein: CVVVLGSGGTQYF

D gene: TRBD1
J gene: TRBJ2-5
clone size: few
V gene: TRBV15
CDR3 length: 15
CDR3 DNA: TGTGCCACCAGCAGCCCGGGACAGCTACAAGAGACCCAGTACTTC
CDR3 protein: CATSSPGQLQETQYF

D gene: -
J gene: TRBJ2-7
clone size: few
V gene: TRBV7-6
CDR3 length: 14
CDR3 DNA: TGTGCCAGCAGCTTAGCATGGGGGAACTACGAGCAGTACTTC
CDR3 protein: CASSLAWGNYEQYF

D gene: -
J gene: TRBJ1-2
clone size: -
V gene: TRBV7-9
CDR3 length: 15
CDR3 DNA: TGTGCCAGCAGCTCAACCGGGAGAACAGGGTATGACTACACCTTC
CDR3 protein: CASSSTGRTGYDYTF

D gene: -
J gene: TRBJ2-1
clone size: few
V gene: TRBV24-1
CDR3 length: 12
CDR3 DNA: TGTGCCACCTCACCGGGGACAAATGAGCAGTTCTTC
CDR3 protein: CATSPGTNEQFF

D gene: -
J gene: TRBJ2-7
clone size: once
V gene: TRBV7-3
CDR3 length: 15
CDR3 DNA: TGTGCCAGCAGTCTCTCTAGTCGGGCAAACAATGAGCAGTACTTC
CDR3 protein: CASSLSSRANNEQYF

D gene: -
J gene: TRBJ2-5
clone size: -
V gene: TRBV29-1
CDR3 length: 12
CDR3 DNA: TGCAGCGTTGAATCAGCAGGGGGGGACCAGTACTTC
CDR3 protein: CSVESAGGDQYF

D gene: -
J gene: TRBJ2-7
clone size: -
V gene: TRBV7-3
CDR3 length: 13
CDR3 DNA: TGTGCCAGCAGCCTCACCCTCTCCAACGAGCAGTACTTC
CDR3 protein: CASSLTLSNEQYF

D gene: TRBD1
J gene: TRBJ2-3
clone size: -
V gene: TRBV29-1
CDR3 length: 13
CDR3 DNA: TGCAGCGCGGACAGGGGTACCGCAGATACGCAGTATTTT
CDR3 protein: CSADRGTADTQYF

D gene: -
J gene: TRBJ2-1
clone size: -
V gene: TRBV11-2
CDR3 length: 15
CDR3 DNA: TGTGCCAGCAGCTTAGCCAGGGTAGTTGGCAATGAGCAGTTCTTC
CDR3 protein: CASSLARVVGNEQFF

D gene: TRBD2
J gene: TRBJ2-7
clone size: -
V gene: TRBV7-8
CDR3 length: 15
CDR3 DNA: TGTGCCAGCAGCTTAGGGGGTTGGGGGGGCTACGAGCAGTACTTC
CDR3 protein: CASSLGGWGGYEQYF

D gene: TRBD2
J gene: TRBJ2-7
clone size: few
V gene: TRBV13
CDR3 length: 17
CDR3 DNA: TGTGCCAGCAGCTTAGGCGGGCTAGCAGGGAGGGTCTACGAGCAGTACTTC
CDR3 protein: CASSLGGLAGRVYEQYF

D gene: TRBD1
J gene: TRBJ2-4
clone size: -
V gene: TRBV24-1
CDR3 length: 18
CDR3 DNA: TGTGCCACCAGTGGCGAAGGACAGGGGGCGAAGACCAAAAACATTCAGTACTTC
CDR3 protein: CATSGEGQGAKTKNIQYF

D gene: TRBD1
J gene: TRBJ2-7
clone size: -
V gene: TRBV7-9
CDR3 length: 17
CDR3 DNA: TGTGCCAGCAGCGCTCCCAACCGGACAGGGGGTAGCTACGAGCAGTACTTC
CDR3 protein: CASSAPNRTGGSYEQYF

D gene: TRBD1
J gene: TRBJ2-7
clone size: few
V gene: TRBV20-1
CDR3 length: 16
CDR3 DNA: TGCAGTGCTACATTAATTCGGACAGGGGCCTCCTACGAGCAGTACTTC
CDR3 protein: CSATLIRTGASYEQYF

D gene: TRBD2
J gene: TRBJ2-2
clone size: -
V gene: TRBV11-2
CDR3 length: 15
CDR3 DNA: TGTGCCAGCAGCCCTAGCGGGTGGAACACCGGGGAGCTGTTTTTT
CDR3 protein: CASSPSGWNTGELFF

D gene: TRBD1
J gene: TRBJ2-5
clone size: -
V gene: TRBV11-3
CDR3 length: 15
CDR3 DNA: TGTGCCAGCAGCCTAGGGACAGACATACAAGAGACCCAGTACTTC
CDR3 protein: CASSLGTDIQETQYF

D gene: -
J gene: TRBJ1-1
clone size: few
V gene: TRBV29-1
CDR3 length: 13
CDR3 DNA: TGCAGCGTTCGGGGGCCATTGAACACTGAAGCTTTCTTT
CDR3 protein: CSVRGPLNTEAFF

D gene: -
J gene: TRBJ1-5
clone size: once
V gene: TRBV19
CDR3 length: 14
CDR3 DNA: TGTGCCAGTAGTATAGAGGGGGTTAATCAGCCCCAGCATTTT
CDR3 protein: CASSIEGVNQPQHF

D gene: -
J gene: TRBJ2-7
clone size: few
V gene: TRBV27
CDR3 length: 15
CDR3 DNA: TGTGCCAGCAGTTTATCAGGAAGCGGACTTAGGGAGCAGTACTTC
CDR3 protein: CASSLSGSGLREQYF

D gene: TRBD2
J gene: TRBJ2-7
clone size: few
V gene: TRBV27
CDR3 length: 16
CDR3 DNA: TGTGCCAGCAGATCGTCTCGACTAGCGAGCAACTACGAGCAGTACTTC
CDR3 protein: CASRSSRLASNYEQYF

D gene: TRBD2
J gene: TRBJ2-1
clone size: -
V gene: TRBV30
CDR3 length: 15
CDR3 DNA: TGTGCCTGGAGCGGGACTAGCGGAGTTAACAATGAGCAGTTCTTC
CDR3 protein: CAWSGTSGVNNEQFF

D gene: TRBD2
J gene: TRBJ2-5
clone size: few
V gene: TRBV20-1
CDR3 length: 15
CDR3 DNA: TGCAGTGCTAGAGTCCCCCTAGCGGGGCCAGAGACCCAGTACTTC
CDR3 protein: CSARVPLAGPETQYF

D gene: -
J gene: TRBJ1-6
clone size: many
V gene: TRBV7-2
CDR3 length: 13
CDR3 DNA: TGTGCCAGCAGCGTACAACAAAATTCACCCCTCCACTTT
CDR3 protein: CASSVQQNSPLHF

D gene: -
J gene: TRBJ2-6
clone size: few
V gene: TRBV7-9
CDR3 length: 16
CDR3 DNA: TGTGCCAGCAGCTCCCCCCGCGGCGCTGGGGCCAACGTCCTGACTTTC
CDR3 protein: CASSSPRGAGANVLTF

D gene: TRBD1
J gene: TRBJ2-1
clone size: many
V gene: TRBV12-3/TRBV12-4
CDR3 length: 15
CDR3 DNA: TGTGCCAGCAGCTTAAGGACAGGGGCCTACAATGAGCAGTTCTTC
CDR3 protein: CASSLRTGAYNEQFF

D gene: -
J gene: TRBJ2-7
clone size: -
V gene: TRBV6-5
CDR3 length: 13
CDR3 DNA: TGTGCCAGCAGTTACTCCGGGATCTACGAGCAGTACTTC
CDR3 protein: CASSYSGIYEQYF

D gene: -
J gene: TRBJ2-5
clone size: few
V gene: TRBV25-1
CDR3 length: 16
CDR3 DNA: TGTGCCAGCAGTGAATATTCGTCGACGTACCAAGAGACCCAGTACTTC
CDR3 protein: CASSEYSSTYQETQYF

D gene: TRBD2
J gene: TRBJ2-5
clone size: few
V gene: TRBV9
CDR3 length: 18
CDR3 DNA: TGTGCCAGCAGCGTAAGCGGGAGTGGGCCCCGCGCACAAGAGACCCAGTACTTC
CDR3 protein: CASSVSGSGPRAQETQYF

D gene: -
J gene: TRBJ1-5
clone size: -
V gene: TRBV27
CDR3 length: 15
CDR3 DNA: TGTGCCAGCAGTCGCTGGTCAAATAGCAATCAGCCCCAGCATTTT
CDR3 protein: CASSRWSNSNQPQHF

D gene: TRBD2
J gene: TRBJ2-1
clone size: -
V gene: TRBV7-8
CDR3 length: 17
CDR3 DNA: TGTGCCAGCAGCTTAGGGAGTGGGACTAGCGCATACAATGAGCAGTTCTTC
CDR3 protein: CASSLGSGTSAYNEQFF

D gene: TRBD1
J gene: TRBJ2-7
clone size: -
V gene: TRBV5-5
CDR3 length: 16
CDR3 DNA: TGTGCCAGCAGCGAGGACAGGAGAGTTTTGTTTTGGGAGCAGTACTTC
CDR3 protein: CASSEDRRVLFWEQYF

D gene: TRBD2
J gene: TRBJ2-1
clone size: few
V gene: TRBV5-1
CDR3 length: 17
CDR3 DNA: TGCGCCAGCAGCTTGGACGGTCTAGCGGCAGAGGTCAATGAGCAGTTCTTC
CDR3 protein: CASSLDGLAAEVNEQFF

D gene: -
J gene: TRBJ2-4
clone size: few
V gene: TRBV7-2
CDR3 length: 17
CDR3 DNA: TGTGCCAGCAGCTTAATAGGGTGGCAGGGGGCCAAAAACATTCAGTACTTC
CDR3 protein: CASSLIGWQGAKNIQYF

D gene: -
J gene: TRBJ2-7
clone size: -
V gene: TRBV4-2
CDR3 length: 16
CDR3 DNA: TGTGGCAGCAGCCAAGAGAGATCCGGGGTTTCCTACGAGCAGTACTTC
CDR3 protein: CGSSQERSGVSYEQYF

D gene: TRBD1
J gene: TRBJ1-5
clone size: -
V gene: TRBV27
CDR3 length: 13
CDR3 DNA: TGTGCCAGCAGTGGGGACAGGAATCAGCCCCAGCATTTT
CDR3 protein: CASSGDRNQPQHF